The T cell receptor beta chain under discussion was sequenced for a study of blood T cell repertoires in COVID-19. Study-level background: Samples came from the United States, Italy and Spain, spanning acute and convalescent COVID-19.

The V end lost 0 bases, the J end lost 2 bases, and 12 bases lay between the germline ends. The CDR3 has 16 amino acids. From germline, CDR1 is SGHDN and CDR2 FVKESK. As processed by the authors: Amplification of reference gene primers was used by the study to estimate nucleated cell counts. Generated by immunoSEQ multiplex PCR, the TCRdb table keeps only in-frame clones and is missing some. V, J and clone size are taken as reported in that table, and D and trimming were inferred from the DNA itself. The table lists roughly 240,000 clones, around nine tenths of them singletons. Sequenced: peripheral blood. This receptor was taken from an older woman who had recovered from COVID-19. The gene calls are TRBV14 and TRBJ2-3; tentative D call: TRBD2 (5 bases). The DNA for the CDR3 is TGTGCCAGCAGCCAAGAGAGCACTAGTTTCACAGATACGCAGTATTTT. The encoded protein is CASSQESTSFTDTQYF.